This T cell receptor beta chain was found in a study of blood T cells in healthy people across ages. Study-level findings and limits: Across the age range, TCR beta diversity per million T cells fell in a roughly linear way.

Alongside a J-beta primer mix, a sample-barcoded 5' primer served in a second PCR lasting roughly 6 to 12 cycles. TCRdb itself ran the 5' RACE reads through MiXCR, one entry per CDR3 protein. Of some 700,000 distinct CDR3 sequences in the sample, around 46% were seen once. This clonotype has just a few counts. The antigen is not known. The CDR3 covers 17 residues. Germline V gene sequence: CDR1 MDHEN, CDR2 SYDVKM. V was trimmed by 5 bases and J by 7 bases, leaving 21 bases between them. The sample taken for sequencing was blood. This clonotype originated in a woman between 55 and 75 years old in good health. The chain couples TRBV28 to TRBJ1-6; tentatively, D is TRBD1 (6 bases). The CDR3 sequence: CASSPPMGGLYNSPLHF. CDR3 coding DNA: TGTGCCAGCAGTCCCCCTATGGGGGGGCTTTACAATTCACCCCTCCACTTT.